One sample yielded the 19 T cell receptor beta chains listed below, sequenced in a study of CXCR3-negative and CXCR3-positive naive CD8 T cells. The authors made the TRB cDNA libraries by 5' RACE using UMI labels. TCRdb reprocessed the 5' RACE reads; each CDR3 protein has one entry and no DNA is given. This sample contains about 98,000 distinct CDR3 sequences. These TCRs are of unknown antigen specificity. General study results and limits: Greater hydrophobicity was found in TRB CDR3s of CXCR3-positive naive cells than of CXCR3-negative naive cells.

The specimen was naive CXCR3+ CD8+ T cells from blood. Subset here: CD45RO-CCR7+CD27+CD95- naive CD8+ T cells expressing CXCR3 (TNR3+). The receptors were gathered from a human donor in good health. Some clones in this sample may be carry-over from other donors' samples.

The CDR3 sequence is CASSLEGPANTIYF. The V and J genes are TRBV28 and TRBJ1-3; TCRdb designates TRBD1, a call that cannot be tested without DNA. The CDR3 is 14 amino acids. Germline assignment: CDR1 MDHEN and CDR2 SYDVKM.

The chain recombines TRBV7-3 with TRBJ2-3; there is no DNA to check the TCRdb D call of TRBD2. The CDR3 has 16 residues. CDR1 and CDR2 (germline): SGHTA, FQGTGA. CDR3 amino acids: CASSSPASGGTDTQYF.

The CDR3 is CASSQEGGTDTQYF. The chain is built from TRBV3-1 and TRBJ2-3; the D call from TCRdb, TRBD1, cannot be confirmed without DNA. CDR3 size: 14 residues. CDR1 is LGHDT and CDR2 is YNNKEL in the germline V gene (reference sequence).

V and J are TRBV7-3 and TRBJ2-7; TCRdb's D gene call, TRBD2, goes unchecked for lack of DNA. The V gene's germline CDR1 is SGHTA and CDR2 FQGTGA. The length of the CDR3 is 13 residues. CDR3: CASSLGPSWEQYF. Drawing the rest from reference TRBV7-3 and TRBJ2-7, the complete variable domain is GAGVSQTPSNKVTEKGKYVELRCDPISGHTALYWYRQSLGQGPEFLIYFQGTGAADDSGLPNDRFFAVRPEGSVSTLKIQRTERGDSAVYLCASSLGPSWEQYFGPGTRLTVT.

The chain employs TRBV12-3 or TRBV12-4 and TRBJ1-6. The CDR3 length is 11 residues. CDR3 residues: CASGHNSPLHF.

The chain couples TRBV28 to TRBJ2-1; no DNA is available, so the TRBD1 call from TCRdb remains unchecked. CDR1 MDHEN and CDR2 SYDVKM come from the germline V gene. CDR3 length: 12 residues. CDR3 sequence reads: CASTQGDYEQFF.

The V gene is TRBV6-2 or TRBV6-3, the J gene TRBJ2-7; the D call of TRBD1 rests on TCRdb alone, since no DNA is present to check it. Germline CDR1 is MNHEY and CDR2 is SVGEGT. The CDR3 sequence is 12 residues long. CDR3 protein: CASSQGGYEQYF.

The chain links TRBV28 to TRBJ1-4. From germline, CDR1 is MDHEN and CDR2 SYDVKM. The CDR3 is 12 residues long. CDR3: CASSFLGEKLFF.

The genes are TRBV6-6 and TRBJ2-2; TCRdb designates TRBD1, a call that cannot be tested without DNA. Germline V gene lookup returns CDR1 MNHNY and CDR2 SVGAGI (reference sequence). CDR3 length: 11 amino acids. This CDR3 reads CASSQGGELFF.

V usage is TRBV28 and J usage is TRBJ2-7; TCRdb gives TRBD2 as the D gene, but with no DNA this cannot be confirmed. This CDR3 contains 13 residues. Looked up from germline, CDR1 is MDHEN and CDR2 is SYDVKM. CDR3 residues: CASRAPPKDEQYF.

The J gene is TRBJ2-7, the V gene TRBV15; without DNA, the TCRdb call of TRBD1 cannot be checked. In germline, CDR1 is LNHNV, CDR2 YYDKDF (reference sequence). The CDR3 sequence is 15 residues long. The CDR3 sequence is CATSRDRGKSYEQYF.

The chain recombines TRBV3-1 with TRBJ2-1; TCRdb proposes TRBD2, but this gene call is untestable without DNA. The CDR3 loop spans 19 amino acids. The germline V gene encodes CDR1 LGHDT and CDR2 YNNKEL (reference sequence). Here the CDR3 reads CASSQDQASGIGGGNEQFF.

The chain links TRBV20-1 to TRBJ2-1; TCRdb reports TRBD1, a call that lacks DNA to check it against. CDR1 is DFQATT, CDR2 SNEGSKA, per germline (reference sequence). CDR3 length: 16 amino acids. CDR3 residues: CSARDPLAGAINEQFF.

This chain joins TRBV12-3 or TRBV12-4 and TRBJ2-5; TCRdb calls TRBD1, which cannot be checked without DNA. CDR3 length: 13 amino acids. CDR3 region: CASSPGTGGTQYF.

The chain combines TRBV12-3 or TRBV12-4 with TRBJ2-7; TCRdb returns TRBD1, unconfirmable since there is no DNA. CDR3 length equals 14 residues. The CDR3 spells CASSLLGGHYEQYF.

The rearrangement uses TRBV20-1 and TRBJ2-7; absent DNA, TCRdb's TRBD1 call cannot be checked. Germline loops: CDR1 DFQATT, CDR2 SNEGSKA (reference sequence). CDR3 size: 11 residues. The CDR3 here is CSVPEGYEQYF.

The V and J genes are TRBV5-4 and TRBJ2-2; the TCRdb D gene call, TRBD2, has no DNA to confirm it. The CDR3 has 17 amino acids. Germline lookup yields CDR1 SGHNT and CDR2 YYREEE (reference sequence). CDR3 sequence reads: CASSPGSGSLNTGELFF.

The chain uses TRBV5-6 and TRBJ2-7; the TCRdb call, TRBD1, lacks DNA for checking. Looked up from germline, CDR1 is SGHDT and CDR2 is YYEEEE. The CDR3 totals 14 residues. CDR3 sequence reads: CASSFGTGNYEQYF.

CDR3 protein: CATAILRGTKLAQYF. The rearrangement uses TRBV15 and TRBJ2-5; TCRdb indicates TRBD1, and absent DNA this call remains unverified. Germline CDR1 LNHNV, CDR2 YYDKDF (reference sequence). The length of the CDR3 is 15 residues.